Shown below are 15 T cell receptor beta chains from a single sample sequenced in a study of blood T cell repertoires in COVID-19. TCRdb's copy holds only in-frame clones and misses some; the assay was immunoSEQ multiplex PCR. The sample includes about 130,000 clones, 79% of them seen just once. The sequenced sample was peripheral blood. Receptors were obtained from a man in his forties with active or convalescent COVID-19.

CDR3 DNA: TGTGCCAGTAGGGGACAGTTCAATCAGCCCCAGCATTTT. This translates into CASRGQFNQPQHF. The chain recombines TRBV19 with TRBJ1-5; 7 positions match TRBD1. The CDR3 is made up of 13 amino acids. Germline-derived CDR1 and CDR2 are LNHDA and SQIVND (reference sequence). V shed 6 bases, J shed 3 bases, and the junction held 2 bases outside the gene matches.

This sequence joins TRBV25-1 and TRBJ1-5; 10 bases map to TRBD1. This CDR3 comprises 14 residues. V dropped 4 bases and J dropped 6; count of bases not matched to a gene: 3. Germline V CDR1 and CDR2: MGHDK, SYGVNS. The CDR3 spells CASSGQGAAQPQHF. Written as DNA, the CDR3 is TGTGCCAGCAGTGGACAGGGGGCCGCTCAGCCCCAGCATTTT.

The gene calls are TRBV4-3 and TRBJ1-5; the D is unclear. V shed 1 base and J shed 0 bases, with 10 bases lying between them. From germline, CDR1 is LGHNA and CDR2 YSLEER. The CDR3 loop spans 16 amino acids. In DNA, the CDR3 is TGCGCCAGCAGCCAAGTGGCCGGGGATAGCAATCAGCCCCAGCATTTT. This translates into CASSQVAGDSNQPQHF.

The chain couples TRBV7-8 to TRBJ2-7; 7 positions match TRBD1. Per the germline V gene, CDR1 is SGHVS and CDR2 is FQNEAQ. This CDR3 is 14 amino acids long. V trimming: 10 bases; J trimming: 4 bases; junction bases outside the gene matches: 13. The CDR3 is CATNLQGIMYEQYF. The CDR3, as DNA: TGTGCCACGAACCTACAGGGGATCATGTACGAGCAGTACTTC.

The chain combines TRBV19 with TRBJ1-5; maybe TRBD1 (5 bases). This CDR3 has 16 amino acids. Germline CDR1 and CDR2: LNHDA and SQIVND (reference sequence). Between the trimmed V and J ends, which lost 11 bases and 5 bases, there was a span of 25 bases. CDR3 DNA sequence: TGTGCCTCCCGGGGAATTTGGGAGGACACCTATCAGCCCCAGCATTTT. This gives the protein CASRGIWEDTYQPQHF. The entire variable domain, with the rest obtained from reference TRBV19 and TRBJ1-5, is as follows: DGGITQSPKYLFRKEGQNVTLSCEQNLNHDAMYWYRQDPGQGLRLIYYSQIVNDFQKGDIAEGYSVSREKKESFPLTVTSAQKNPTAFYLCASRGIWEDTYQPQHFGDGTRLSIL.

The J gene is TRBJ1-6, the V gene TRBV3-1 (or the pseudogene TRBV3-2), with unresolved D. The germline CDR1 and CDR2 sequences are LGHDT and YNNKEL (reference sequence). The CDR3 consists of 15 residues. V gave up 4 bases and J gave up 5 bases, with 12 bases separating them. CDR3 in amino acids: CASSPGGMHNSPLHF. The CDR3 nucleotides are TGTGCCAGCAGCCCCGGCGGAATGCATAATTCACCCCTCCACTTT.

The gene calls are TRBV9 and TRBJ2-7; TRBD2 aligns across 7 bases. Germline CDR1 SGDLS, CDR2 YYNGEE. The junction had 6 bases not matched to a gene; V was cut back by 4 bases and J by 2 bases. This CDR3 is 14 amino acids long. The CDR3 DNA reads TGTGCCAGCAGCTATGCGGGGGAGCCCTACGAGCAGTACTTC. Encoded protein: CASSYAGEPYEQYF.

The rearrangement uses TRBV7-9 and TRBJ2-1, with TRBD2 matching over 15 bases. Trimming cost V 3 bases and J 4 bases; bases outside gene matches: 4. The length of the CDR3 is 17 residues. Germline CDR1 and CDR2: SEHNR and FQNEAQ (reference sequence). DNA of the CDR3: TGTGCCAGCAGCTTCCATGGACTAGCGGGGGGGTACAATGAGCAGTTCTTC. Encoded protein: CASSFHGLAGGYNEQFF.

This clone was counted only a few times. CDR3 sequence: CASSPLTGQNTEAFF. CDR3 DNA: TGCGCCAGCAGCCCTTTGACAGGGCAGAACACTGAAGCTTTCTTT. This sequence joins TRBV4-3 and TRBJ1-1; 7 bases fit TRBD1. Germline V CDR1 and CDR2: LGHNA, YSLEER. V lost 4 bases to trimming and J lost 1 base; unmatched junction nucleotides: 6. The CDR3 sequence is 15 residues long.

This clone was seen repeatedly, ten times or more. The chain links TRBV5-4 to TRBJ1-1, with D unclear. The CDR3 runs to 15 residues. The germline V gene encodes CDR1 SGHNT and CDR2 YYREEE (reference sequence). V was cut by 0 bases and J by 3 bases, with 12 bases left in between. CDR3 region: CASSLGEEGYTEAFF. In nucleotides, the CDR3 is TGTGCCAGCAGCTTGGGCGAGGAGGGCTACACTGAAGCTTTCTTT.

In nucleotides, the CDR3 is TGTGCCAGCAGCCCTAGCGGGGCCTACACAGATACGCAGTATTTT. Amino acids: CASSPSGAYTDTQYF. The chain employs TRBV7-6 and TRBJ2-3; TRBD2 matches at 9 bases. J was trimmed by 2 bases and V by 5 bases; bases with no gene match: 5. From germline, CDR1 is SGHVS and CDR2 FNYEAQ. This CDR3 contains 15 residues.

Here the CDR3 reads CASSPGQGKMETQYF. Written as DNA, the CDR3 is TGCGCCAGCAGCCCGGGACAGGGAAAGATGGAGACCCAGTACTTC. The chain is built from TRBV4-3 and TRBJ2-5; 9 nucleotides align to TRBD1. The ends lost 4 bases at V and 5 bases at J; junction bases unmatched: 8. This CDR3 is built from 15 residues. Looked up from germline, CDR1 is LGHNA and CDR2 is YSLEER.

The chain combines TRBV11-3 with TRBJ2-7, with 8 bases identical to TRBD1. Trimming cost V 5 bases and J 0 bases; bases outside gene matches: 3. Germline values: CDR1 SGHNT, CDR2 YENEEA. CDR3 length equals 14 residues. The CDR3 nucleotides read TGTGCCAGCAGCATCCAGGGGGCCTCCTACGAGCAGTACTTC. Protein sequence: CASSIQGASYEQYF.

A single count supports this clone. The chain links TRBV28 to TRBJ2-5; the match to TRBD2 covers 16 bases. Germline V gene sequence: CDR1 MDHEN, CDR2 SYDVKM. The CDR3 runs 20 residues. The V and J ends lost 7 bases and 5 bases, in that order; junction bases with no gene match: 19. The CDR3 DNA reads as TGTGCCAGCACCCCGGCCGGGACTAGCGGGGGGGAAATAAACCGGGAGACCCAGTACTTC. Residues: CASTPAGTSGGEINRETQYF.

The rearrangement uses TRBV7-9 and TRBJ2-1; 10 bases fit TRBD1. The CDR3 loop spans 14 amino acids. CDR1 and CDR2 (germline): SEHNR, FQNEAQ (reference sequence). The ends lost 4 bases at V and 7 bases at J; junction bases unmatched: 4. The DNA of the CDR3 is TGTGCCAGCAGCTCCGGGACAGGGGTGAATGAGCAGTTCTTC. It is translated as CASSSGTGVNEQFF.